Shown below are 28 T cell receptor beta chains from a single sample sequenced in a study of a mutant IDH1 vaccine in newly diagnosed glioma. As to time point: week 23, last vaccination. The investigators gave 300 ug of mutant IDH1 20-mer peptide in each vaccine dose, together with topical imiquimod. These receptors' antigens are unknown. Using immunoSEQ multiplex PCR, the repertoire was profiled, and TCRdb retains in-frame clones only, with some absent. The sample lists some 27,000 clones; roughly 80% were seen once. The material was PBMCs, obtained from a glioma patient whose treatment included an IDH1 peptide vaccine. The origin of the receptors is a woman aged 25 to 39 with glioma.

The rearrangement uses TRBV4-2 and TRBJ1-2, with TRBD1 as a possible D gene (6 bases). Trimming left V 0 bases short and J 4 bases short, with 9 bases between. This CDR3 is 14 amino acids long. Germline V gene sequence: CDR1 LGHNA, CDR2 YNFKEQ. CDR3 coding DNA: TGTGCCAGCAGCCAAGAAGGGGGTTCCTATGGCTACACCTTC. The encoded protein is CASSQEGGSYGYTF.

The chain couples TRBV19 to TRBJ2-5, with TRBD1 matching 10 bases. The DNA end lines up better with TRBJ2-7; the J call may be wrong. The CDR3 runs 14 residues. Germline V lookup: CDR1 LNHDA, CDR2 SQIVND (reference sequence). The CDR3 DNA reads as TGTGCCAGTACCCCGACAGGGGGCATCTACGAGCAGTACTTC. Its protein is CASTPTGGIYEQYF.

This chain links TRBV5-1 with TRBJ1-4; 11 bases are shared with TRBD1. The CDR3 runs 22 residues. Germline CDR1 SGHRS, CDR2 YFSETQ. J was trimmed by 0 bases and V by 4 bases; bases with no gene match: 20. The DNA of the CDR3 is TGCGCCAGCAGCCCCCGGACCCACCCCCGGACAGGGGGCCGGGCAACTAATGAAAAACTGTTTTTT. Translation gives CASSPRTHPRTGGRATNEKLFF.

This chain uses TRBV10-3 with TRBJ1-1; no firm D call. The CDR3 runs to 16 residues. V lost 2 bases to trimming and J lost 6 bases, with 19 bases between them. Germline V lookup: CDR1 ENHRY, CDR2 SYGVKD. The chain's CDR3 is CAISEPTKRRAAEAFF. The CDR3 nucleotides read TGTGCCATCAGTGAGCCCACTAAAAGGAGGGCGGCTGAAGCTTTCTTT.

The chain links TRBV5-6 to TRBJ2-7; tentatively, D is TRBD2 (5 bases). Germline assignment: CDR1 SGHDT and CDR2 YYEEEE. Trimming stripped 4 bases from V and 4 bases from J, with 15 bases between. This CDR3 has 14 residues. DNA of the CDR3: TGTGCCAGCAGCCAGACTATTACTCTTTACGAGCAGTACTTC. It yields the protein CASSQTITLYEQYF.

V is TRBV6-6 and J is TRBJ1-5, with no clear D. Germline CDR1 and CDR2: MNHNY and SVGAGI (reference sequence). V lost 2 bases and J lost 9, with 14 bases in between. The CDR3 length is 14 residues. Here the CDR3 reads CASSYGEGERPQHF. The CDR3 nucleotides read TGTGCCAGCAGTTACGGGGAGGGAGAGAGGCCCCAGCATTTT.

In DNA, the CDR3 is TGCGCCAGCAGCCAGGACAGCATCTATGGCTACACCTTC. This translates into CASSQDSIYGYTF. This chain connects TRBV5-1 to TRBJ1-2; a weak D match, TRBD1 (6 bases). Per the germline V gene, CDR1 is SGHRS and CDR2 is YFSETQ. This CDR3 comprises 13 residues. V was shortened by 4 bases and J by 4 bases, with 11 bases between the two germline ends.

The sample holds a few counts of this clone. V and J are TRBV5-5 and TRBJ1-6; D unclear. The CDR3 runs to 14 residues. CDR1 SGHKS and CDR2 YYEKEE come from the germline V gene (reference sequence). The V and J ends lost 0 bases and 6 bases respectively, with 7 bases between them. The CDR3 sequence: CASSLGNANSPLHF. The DNA for the CDR3 is TGTGCCAGCAGCTTGGGCAACGCTAATTCACCCCTCCACTTT.

The chain is built from TRBV5-1 and TRBJ2-7, with 10 bases fitting TRBD2. CDR3 length: 16 residues. V gave up 5 bases and J gave up 3 bases; unmatched junction bases: 11. Germline CDR1 reads SGHRS; CDR2 reads YFSETQ. The CDR3 region is CASRSASGGTLYEQYF. DNA for the CDR3: TGCGCCAGCAGGTCTGCTAGCGGGGGAACCCTCTACGAGCAGTACTTC. The full variable domain, completed using reference TRBV5-1 and TRBJ2-7, is KAGVTQTPRYLIKTRGQQVTLSCSPISGHRSVSWYQQTPGQGLQFLFEYFSETQRNKGNFPGRFSGRQFSNSRSEMNVSTLELGDSALYLCASRSASGGTLYEQYFGPGTRLTVT.

The chain recombines TRBV7-9 with TRBJ2-5; 12 bases map to TRBD1. The V gene end was trimmed by 7 bases and the J gene end by 5 bases; junction bases not matched to a gene: 8. The germline V gene has CDR1 SEHNR and CDR2 FQNEAQ (reference sequence). This CDR3 region has 15 residues. As DNA, the CDR3 is TGTGCCAGCAAAGGGACAGGGGGCAAGGGTGAGACCCAGTACTTC. Translating gives CASKGTGGKGETQYF. Complete variable domain (other parts from reference TRBV7-9 and TRBJ2-5): DTGVSQNPRHKITKRGQNVTFRCDPISEHNRLYWYRQTLGQGPEFLTYFQNEAQLEKSRLLSDRFSAERPKGSFSTLEIQRTEQGDSAMYLCASKGTGGKGETQYFGPGTRLLVL.

The genes are TRBV19 and TRBJ1-1; D possibly corresponds to TRBD1 (5 bases). CDR1 is LNHDA, CDR2 SQIVND, per germline (reference sequence). The V end lost 6 bases, the J end lost 1 base, and 15 bases lay between the germline ends. The CDR3 is 15 residues long. CDR3 protein: CASRSQAGTNTEAFF. The CDR3 DNA follows: TGTGCCAGTAGGTCACAGGCAGGAACGAACACTGAAGCTTTCTTT.

This clone occurred a few times. V gene TRBV30 combines with J gene TRBJ1-1, with D uncertain. CDR3 size: 12 residues. The V gene's germline CDR1 is GTSNPN and CDR2 SVGIG (reference sequence). V lost 0 bases and J lost 11, with 13 bases in between. CDR3 amino acids: CAWSVLALEAFF. The CDR3 bases are TGTGCCTGGAGTGTACTAGCGCTGGAGGCTTTCTTT.

The chain uses TRBV9 and TRBJ1-5, with D uncertain. Germline CDR1 SGDLS, CDR2 YYNGEE. Trimming cost V 1 base and J 7 bases, with 9 bases left between them. CDR3 length equals 13 residues. CDR3 region: CASSVRSGQPQHF. The CDR3 coding sequence is TGTGCCAGCAGCGTAAGAAGCGGGCAGCCCCAGCATTTT.

The chain employs TRBV6-5 and TRBJ1-1; no clear D. The V gene lost 8 bases and the J gene lost 3 bases, with 10 bases spanning the gap. Germline CDR1 MNHEY, CDR2 SVGAGI. This CDR3 spans 12 amino acids. Here the CDR3 DNA reads TGTGCCAGCGAGGGAGAATACACTGAAGCTTTCTTT. Translation: CASEGEYTEAFF.

The rearrangement links TRBV6-5 to TRBJ2-5; TRBD2 is a possible D gene (6 bases). The CDR3 has 14 amino acids. Germline loops: CDR1 MNHEY, CDR2 SVGAGI. V lost 8 bases, J lost 4 bases, and 17 bases lay in between. CDR3 region: CASLGGSGGETQYF. CDR3 in DNA: TGTGCCAGCTTGGGCGGTAGCGGAGGAGAGACCCAGTACTTC.

The J gene is TRBJ1-2, the V gene TRBV25-1; D is unclear. Trimming pared 8 bases from V and 3 bases from J, leaving 10 bases between. Germline CDR1 MGHDK, CDR2 SYGVNS. The length of the CDR3 is 12 residues. The CDR3 here is CASSGAHYGYTF. The CDR3 DNA is TGTGCCAGCTCTGGCGCGCACTATGGCTACACCTTC.

V gene TRBV7-3 combines with J gene TRBJ2-5; unclear D gene. Germline CDR1 is SGHTA and CDR2 is FQGTGA. This CDR3 has 12 residues. The V and J ends lost 2 bases and 5 bases respectively, with 6 bases between them. CDR3 coding DNA: TGTGCCAGCAGCTTAGGAAAGGAGACCCAGTACTTC. Protein sequence: CASSLGKETQYF.

In its sample, this clone was seen once. Written as DNA, the CDR3 is TGCGCCAGCAGCTATGACAGAGCCTATGGCTACACCTTC. This gives the protein CASSYDRAYGYTF. The chain uses TRBV5-1 and TRBJ1-2, with a tentative D call TRBD1 (5 bases). CDR3 length equals 13 residues. V lost 3 bases, J lost 4 bases, and 10 bases lay in between. The V gene's germline CDR1 is SGHRS and CDR2 YFSETQ.

V usage is TRBV5-4 and J usage is TRBJ2-1; possibly TRBD2 for D (6 bases). The V gene lost 4 bases and the J gene lost 5 bases, with 13 bases spanning the gap. This CDR3 contains 14 residues. CDR1 SGHNT and CDR2 YYREEE come from the germline V gene (reference sequence). CDR3 residues: CASSPIAVHNEQFF. CDR3 nucleotides: TGTGCCAGCAGCCCTATAGCGGTGCACAATGAGCAGTTCTTC. Complete variable domain (other parts from reference TRBV5-4 and TRBJ2-1): ETGVTQSPTHLIKTRGQQVTLRCSSQSGHNTVSWYQQALGQGPQFIFQYYREEENGRGNFPPRFSGLQFPNYSSELNVNALELDDSALYLCASSPIAVHNEQFFGPGTRLTVL.

The rearrangement links TRBV15 to TRBJ1-4; D is undetermined. V was clipped by 1 base and J by 3 bases, with 9 bases between them. The CDR3 totals 15 residues. CDR1 and CDR2 (germline): LNHNV, YYDKDF (reference sequence). CDR3 DNA: TGTGCCACCAGCAGAGGAGCAAGCCCTAATGAAAAACTGTTTTTT. This translates into CATSRGASPNEKLFF.

The chain uses TRBV7-9 and TRBJ1-5; D is uncertain. V was clipped by 0 bases and J by 3 bases, with 3 bases between them. The CDR3 is 13 residues long. Per the germline V gene, CDR1 is SEHNR and CDR2 is FQNEAQ (reference sequence). In nucleotides, the CDR3 is TGTGCCAGCAGCTTAGCGTCCAATCAGCCCCAGCATTTT. Its protein is CASSLASNQPQHF.

The rearrangement joins TRBV25-1 to TRBJ2-3; 9 bases match TRBD2. V was pared by 3 bases and J by 7 bases, with 11 bases of the junction left unmatched. Germline lookup yields CDR1 MGHDK and CDR2 SYGVNS. This CDR3 has 16 amino acids. The CDR3 is CASSDWPAGGSNTQYF. The DNA of the CDR3 is TGTGCCAGCAGTGATTGGCCGGCGGGGGGGTCAAATACGCAGTATTTT.

The rearrangement joins TRBV2 to TRBJ1-2, with 7 bases identical to TRBD1. V shed 6 bases and J 3 bases; nucleotides not matched to a gene: 10. CDR1 is SNHLY and CDR2 is FYNNEI in the germline V gene. The CDR3 is made up of 15 amino acids. Here the CDR3 reads CASSREQGTDYGYTF. The CDR3 bases are TGTGCCAGCAGCCGAGAACAGGGGACGGACTATGGCTACACCTTC.

V gene TRBV5-4 combines with J gene TRBJ1-1; TRBD1 might be the D (5 bases). Germline V CDR1 and CDR2: SGHNT, YYREEE (reference sequence). This CDR3 has 13 amino acids. V was clipped by 3 bases and J by 6 bases, with 12 bases between them. CDR3 sequence reads: CASSSSTVPEAFF. The CDR3 DNA is TGTGCCAGCAGCTCGTCGACAGTCCCTGAAGCTTTCTTT.

Only one count was recorded for this clone. The chain recombines TRBV2 with TRBJ1-4, with D hard to call. V shed 10 bases and J shed 3 bases, with 21 bases lying between them. The CDR3 loop spans 16 amino acids. Per the germline V gene, CDR1 is SNHLY and CDR2 is FYNNEI. CDR3 coding DNA: TGTGCCACCCCTTGGGGAACTAGCACCCCTAATGAAAAACTGTTTTTT. Its translation is CATPWGTSTPNEKLFF.

The chain carries TRBV7-2 and TRBJ2-7, with D maybe TRBD2 (6 bases). Per the germline V gene, CDR1 is SGHTA and CDR2 is FQGNSA. The CDR3 is 15 residues long. Trimming left V 2 bases short and J 4 bases short, with 15 bases between. In nucleotides, the CDR3 is TGTGCCAGCAGCTTATCCGGGACTTTCGCGTACGAGCAGTACTTC. It yields the protein CASSLSGTFAYEQYF.

The rearrangement joins TRBV4-3 to TRBJ1-4; 9 nucleotides agree with TRBD1. Germline V gene lookup returns CDR1 LGHNA and CDR2 YSLEER. The junction had 9 bases not matched to a gene; V was cut back by 0 bases and J by 7 bases. The CDR3 extends over 17 amino acids. The CDR3 here is CASSQDLGQGLGEKLFF. The DNA for the CDR3 is TGCGCCAGCAGCCAAGACCTAGGACAGGGGCTCGGTGAAAAACTGTTTTTT.

This chain joins TRBV5-6 and TRBJ2-7; possible D gene TRBD2, 6 bases. CDR1 and CDR2 from the germline V gene are SGHDT and YYEEEE. The V gene lost 1 base and the J gene lost 2 bases, with 13 bases spanning the gap. This CDR3 contains 15 residues. CDR3 protein: CASSLYDGGPYEQYF. For the CDR3, the DNA is TGTGCCAGCAGCTTGTATGACGGGGGACCCTACGAGCAGTACTTC.